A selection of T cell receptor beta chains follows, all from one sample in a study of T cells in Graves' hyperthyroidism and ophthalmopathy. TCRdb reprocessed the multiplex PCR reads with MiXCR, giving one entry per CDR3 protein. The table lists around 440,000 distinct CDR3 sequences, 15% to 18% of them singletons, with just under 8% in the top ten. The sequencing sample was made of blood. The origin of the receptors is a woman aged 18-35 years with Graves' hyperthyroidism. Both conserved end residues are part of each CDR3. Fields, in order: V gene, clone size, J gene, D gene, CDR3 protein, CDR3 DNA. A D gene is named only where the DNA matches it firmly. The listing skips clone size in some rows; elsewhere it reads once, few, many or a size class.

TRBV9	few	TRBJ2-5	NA	CASSALTNQETQYF	TGTGCCAGCAGCGCCTTGACTAACCAAGAGACCCAGTACTTC
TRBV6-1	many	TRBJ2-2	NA	CASTWEGARGTGELFF	TGTGCCAGCACCTGGGAGGGGGCCAGAGGGACCGGGGAGCTGTTTTTT
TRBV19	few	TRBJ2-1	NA	CASSISSNNEQFF	TGTGCCAGTAGTATCTCCAGTAACAATGAGCAGTTCTTC
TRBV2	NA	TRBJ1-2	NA	CASSDVRGGTNYGYTF	TGTGCCAGCAGTGATGTTCGAGGGGGTACTAACTATGGCTACACCTTC
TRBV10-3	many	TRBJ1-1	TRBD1	CAIRTGGDTEAFF	TGTGCCATCAGAACAGGGGGAGACACTGAAGCTTTCTTT
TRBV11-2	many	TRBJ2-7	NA	CASSLLEGVYEQYF	TGTGCCAGCAGCTTACTGGAGGGCGTCTACGAGCAGTACTTC
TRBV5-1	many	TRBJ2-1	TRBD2	CASSLPSGGALDEQFF	TGCGCCAGCAGCTTGCCTAGCGGGGGGGCTCTAGATGAGCAGTTCTTC
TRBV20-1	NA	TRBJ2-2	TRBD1	CSARVTGVAGELFF	TGCAGTGCTAGGGTGACAGGGGTGGCCGGGGAGCTGTTTTTT
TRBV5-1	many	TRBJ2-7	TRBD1	CASSFTGQSISYEQYF	TGCGCCAGCAGCTTTACGGGACAGTCAATCTCCTACGAGCAGTACTTC
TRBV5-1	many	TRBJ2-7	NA	CASSLSPPSYEQYF	TGCGCCAGCAGCTTGTCCCCCCCCTCCTACGAGCAGTACTTC
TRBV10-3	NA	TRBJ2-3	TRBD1	CAIRPGQSTDTQYF	TGTGCCATCAGACCGGGACAGAGCACAGATACGCAGTATTTT
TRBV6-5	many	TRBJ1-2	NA	CASSYSGTDNYGYTF	TGTGCCAGCAGTTACTCAGGGACGGATAACTATGGCTACACCTTC
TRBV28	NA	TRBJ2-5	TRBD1	CASSFIVGDRDLEETQYF	TGTGCCAGCAGTTTTATAGTAGGGGACAGGGATTTGGAAGAGACCCAGTACTTC
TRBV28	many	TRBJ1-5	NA	CASSRLGSRDLNQPQHF	TGTGCCAGCAGTCGCTTGGGGTCCCGGGACTTAAATCAGCCCCAGCATTTT
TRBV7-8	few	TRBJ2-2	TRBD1	CASSSPSQGARMTGELFF	TGTGCCAGCAGCTCACCCTCGCAGGGGGCGCGGATGACCGGGGAGCTGTTTTTT
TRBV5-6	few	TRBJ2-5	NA	CASSLEVGKETQYF	TGTGCCAGCAGCTTGGAGGTCGGGAAAGAGACCCAGTACTTC
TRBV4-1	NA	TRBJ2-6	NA	CASSQEGAGGPSGANVLTF	TGCGCCAGCAGCCAAGAGGGGGCAGGGGGGCCCTCTGGGGCCAACGTCCTGACTTTC
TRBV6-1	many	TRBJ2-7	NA	CASSLPGTYEQYF	TGTGCCAGCAGCCTCCCGGGGACCTACGAGCAGTACTTC
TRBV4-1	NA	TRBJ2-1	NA	CASSQGSGEQFF	TGCGCCAGCAGCCAAGGGTCCGGTGAGCAGTTCTTC
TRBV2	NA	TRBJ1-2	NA	CASSIRRAISGALNYGYTF	TGTGCCAGCAGTATCCGCCGGGCGATTAGCGGGGCCCTTAACTATGGCTACACCTTC
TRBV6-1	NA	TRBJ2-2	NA	CASSEGPPRWELFF	TGTGCCAGCAGTGAGGGACCCCCAAGGTGGGAGCTGTTTTTT
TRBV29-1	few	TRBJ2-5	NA	CSVRVGETQYF	TGCAGCGTCAGGGTAGGAGAGACCCAGTACTTC
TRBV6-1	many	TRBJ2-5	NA	CASSYPLDLLGRETQYF	TGTGCCAGCAGTTACCCATTAGACTTACTGGGAAGGGAGACCCAGTACTTC
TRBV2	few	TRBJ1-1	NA	CASKTIQEAFF	TGTGCCAGCAAAACTATTCAGGAAGCTTTCTTT
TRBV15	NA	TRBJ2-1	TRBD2	CATSPPPLEASGIYNEQFF	TGTGCCACCAGCCCCCCCCCCCTTGAGGCTAGCGGGATATACAATGAGCAGTTCTTC
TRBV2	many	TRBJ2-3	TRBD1	CASSGDRDRVPYTQYF	TGTGCCAGCAGTGGAGACCGGGACAGGGTTCCGTATACGCAGTATTTT
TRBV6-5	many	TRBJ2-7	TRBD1	CASSYSTGEDEQYF	TGTGCCAGCAGTTACTCGACAGGGGAGGACGAGCAGTACTTC
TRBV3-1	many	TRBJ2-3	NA	CASSLLDSGLLHTQYF	TGTGCCAGCAGCCTTCTCGACAGCGGACTCCTTCATACGCAGTATTTT
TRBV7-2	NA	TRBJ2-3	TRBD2	CASSLVASGRASDTQYF	TGTGCCAGCAGCTTAGTGGCTAGCGGGAGGGCCTCGGATACGCAGTATTTT